This T cell receptor (beta chain) stems from a study of T-cell memory formation after mild COVID-19. Study-wide points: Pre-infection memory contained some responding clones, which suggested that cross-reactive memory had joined. A second wave expanding day 15 to 37 was CD4+-biased; contracting clones were balanced.

This clonotype has just a few counts. Its antigen is not identified. In TCRdb, the 5' RACE reads were re-called with MiXCR into one record per CDR3 protein. The table lists 45,000 to 55,000 distinct CDR3 sequences, 9.3% of them singletons. This CDR3 contains 15 residues. Germline loops: CDR1 SGDLS, CDR2 YYNGEE. V lost 0 bases and J lost 5; bases outside the gene matches: 6. The sample consisted of PBMCs or a T cell subset sorted from them (not recorded which). This receptor was obtained from an adult woman who had mild COVID-19 (a few samples of this study predate the infection). Cell type and time point are not known. The rearrangement uses TRBV9 and TRBJ2-5, with TRBD2 identical over 8 bases. The CDR3 region is CASSVAAGDGETQYF. CDR3 bases: TGTGCCAGCAGCGTAGCAGCGGGGGACGGTGAGACCCAGTACTTC.